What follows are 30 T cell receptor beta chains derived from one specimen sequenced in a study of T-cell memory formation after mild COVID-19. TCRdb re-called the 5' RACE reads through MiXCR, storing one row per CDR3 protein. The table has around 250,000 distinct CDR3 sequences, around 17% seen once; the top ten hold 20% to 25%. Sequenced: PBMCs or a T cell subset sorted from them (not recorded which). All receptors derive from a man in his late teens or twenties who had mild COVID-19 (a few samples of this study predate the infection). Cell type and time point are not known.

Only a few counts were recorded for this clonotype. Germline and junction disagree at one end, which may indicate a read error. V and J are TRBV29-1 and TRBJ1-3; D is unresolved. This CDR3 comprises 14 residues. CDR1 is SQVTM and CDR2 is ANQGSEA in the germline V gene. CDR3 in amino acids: CSVEAQLSGNTIYF. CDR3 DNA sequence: TGCAGCGTGGAAGCACAGCTCTCTGGAAACACCATATATTTT.

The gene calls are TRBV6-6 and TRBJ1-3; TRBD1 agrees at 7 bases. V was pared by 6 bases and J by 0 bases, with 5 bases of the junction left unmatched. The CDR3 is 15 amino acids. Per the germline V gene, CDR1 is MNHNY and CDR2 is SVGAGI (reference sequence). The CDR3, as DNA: TGTGCCAGCAGCCGCGGACAGGTCTCTGGAAACACCATATATTTT. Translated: CASSRGQVSGNTIYF.

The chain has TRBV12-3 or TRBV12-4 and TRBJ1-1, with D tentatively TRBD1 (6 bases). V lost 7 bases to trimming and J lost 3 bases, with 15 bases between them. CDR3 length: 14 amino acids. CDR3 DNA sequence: TGTGCCAGCATACTGTGGGACACCTACACTGAAGCTTTCTTT. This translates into CASILWDTYTEAFF.

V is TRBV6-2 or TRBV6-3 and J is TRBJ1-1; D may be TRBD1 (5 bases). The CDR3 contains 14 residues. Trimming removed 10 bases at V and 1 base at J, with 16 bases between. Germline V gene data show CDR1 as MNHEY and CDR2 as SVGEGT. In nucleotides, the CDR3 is TGTGCCACCGTCTCCTCTACAGGGAACACTGAAGCTTTCTTT. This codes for CATVSSTGNTEAFF.

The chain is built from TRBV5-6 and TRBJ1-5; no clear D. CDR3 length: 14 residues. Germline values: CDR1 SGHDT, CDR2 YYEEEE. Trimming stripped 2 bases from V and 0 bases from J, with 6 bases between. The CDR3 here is CASSLWASNQPQHF. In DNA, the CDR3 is TGTGCCAGCAGCTTATGGGCTAGCAATCAGCCCCAGCATTTT.

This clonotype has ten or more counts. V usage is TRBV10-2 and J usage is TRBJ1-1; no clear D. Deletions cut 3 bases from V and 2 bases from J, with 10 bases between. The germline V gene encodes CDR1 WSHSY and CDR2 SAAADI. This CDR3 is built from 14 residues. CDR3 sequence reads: CASSDPGTNTEAFF. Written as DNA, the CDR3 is TGCGCCAGCAGTGACCCAGGAACAAACACTGAAGCTTTCTTT.

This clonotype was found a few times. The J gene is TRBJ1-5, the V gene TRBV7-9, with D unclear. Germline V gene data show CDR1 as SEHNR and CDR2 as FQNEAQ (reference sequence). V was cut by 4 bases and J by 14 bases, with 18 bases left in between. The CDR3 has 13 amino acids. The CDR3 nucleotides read TGTGCCAGCAGCTCGCTCGACGGCCTCGTCAAGCATTTT. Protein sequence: CASSSLDGLVKHF.

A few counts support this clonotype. The CDR3 loop is CASSPRGALGGDTQYF. The DNA for the CDR3 is TGTGCCAGCAGCCCGCGGGGGGCCCTGGGTGGAGATACGCAGTATTTT. The J gene is TRBJ2-3, the V gene TRBV13; TRBD2 agrees at 8 bases. The CDR3 runs to 16 residues. Germline CDR1 PRHDT, CDR2 FYEKMQ (reference sequence). Trimming took 5 bases from V and 5 from J; bases not matched to a gene: 12.

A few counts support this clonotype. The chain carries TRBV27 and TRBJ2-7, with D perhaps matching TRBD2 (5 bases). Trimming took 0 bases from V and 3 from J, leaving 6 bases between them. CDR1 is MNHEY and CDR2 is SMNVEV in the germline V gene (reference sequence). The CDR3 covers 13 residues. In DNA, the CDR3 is TGTGCCAGCAGTTTATCCGGGGACTACGAGCAGTACGTC. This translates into CASSLSGDYEQYV.

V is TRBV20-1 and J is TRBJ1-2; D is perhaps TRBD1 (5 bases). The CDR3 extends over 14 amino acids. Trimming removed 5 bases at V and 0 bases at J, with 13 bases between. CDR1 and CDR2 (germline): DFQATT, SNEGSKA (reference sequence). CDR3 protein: CSAQLQGANYGYTF. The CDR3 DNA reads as TGCAGTGCTCAACTTCAAGGGGCTAACTATGGCTACACCTTC.

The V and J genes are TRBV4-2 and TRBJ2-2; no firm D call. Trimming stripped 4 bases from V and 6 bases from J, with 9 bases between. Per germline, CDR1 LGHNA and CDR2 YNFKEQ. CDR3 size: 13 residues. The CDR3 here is CASSPYLAGELFF. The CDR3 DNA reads TGTGCCAGCAGCCCCTACCTGGCCGGGGAGCTGTTTTTT.

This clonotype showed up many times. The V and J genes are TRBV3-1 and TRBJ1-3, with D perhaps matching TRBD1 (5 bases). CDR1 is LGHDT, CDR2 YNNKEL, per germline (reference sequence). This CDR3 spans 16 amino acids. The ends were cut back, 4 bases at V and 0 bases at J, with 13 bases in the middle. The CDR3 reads CASSRTPDSSGNTIYF. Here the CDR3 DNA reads TGTGCCAGCAGCCGGACACCCGATAGCTCTGGAAACACCATATATTTT.

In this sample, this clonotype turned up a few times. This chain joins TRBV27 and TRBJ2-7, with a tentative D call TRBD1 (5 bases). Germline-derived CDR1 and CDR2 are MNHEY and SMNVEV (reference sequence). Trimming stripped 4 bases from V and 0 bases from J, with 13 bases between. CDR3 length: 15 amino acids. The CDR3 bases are TGTGCCAGCAGTTCCTGGGGCAGCAACTCCTACGAGCAGTACTTC. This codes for CASSSWGSNSYEQYF.

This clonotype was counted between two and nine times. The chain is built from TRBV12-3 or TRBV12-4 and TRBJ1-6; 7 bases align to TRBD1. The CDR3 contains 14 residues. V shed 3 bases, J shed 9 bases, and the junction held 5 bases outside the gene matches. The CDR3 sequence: CASSLTRGGSPLHF. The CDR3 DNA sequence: TGTGCCAGCAGTTTGACCAGGGGGGGTTCACCCCTCCACTTT.

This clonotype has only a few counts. CDR3 loop: CASRPFDSDYGYTF. The CDR3 DNA follows: TGTGCCAGCAGGCCGTTCGACAGCGACTATGGCTACACCTTC. This rearrangement joins TRBV12-3 or TRBV12-4 to TRBJ1-2; maybe TRBD1 (5 bases). The V end lost 6 bases, the J end lost 3 bases, and 14 bases lay between the germline ends. The CDR3 is 14 residues long.

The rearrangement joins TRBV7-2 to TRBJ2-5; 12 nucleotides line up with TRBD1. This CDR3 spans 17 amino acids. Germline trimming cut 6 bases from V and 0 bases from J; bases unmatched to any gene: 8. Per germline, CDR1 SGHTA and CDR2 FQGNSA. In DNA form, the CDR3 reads TGTGCCAGCAGAGGGACAGGGGGCTTGGGGTACCAAGAGACCCAGTACTTC. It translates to CASRGTGGLGYQETQYF.

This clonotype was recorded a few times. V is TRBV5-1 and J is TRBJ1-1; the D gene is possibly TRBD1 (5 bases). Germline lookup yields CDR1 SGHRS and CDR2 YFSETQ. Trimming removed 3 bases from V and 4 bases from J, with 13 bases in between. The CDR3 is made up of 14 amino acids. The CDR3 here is CASSSGTSFTEAFF. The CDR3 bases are TGCGCCAGCAGCTCGGGGACCTCCTTCACTGAAGCTTTCTTT.

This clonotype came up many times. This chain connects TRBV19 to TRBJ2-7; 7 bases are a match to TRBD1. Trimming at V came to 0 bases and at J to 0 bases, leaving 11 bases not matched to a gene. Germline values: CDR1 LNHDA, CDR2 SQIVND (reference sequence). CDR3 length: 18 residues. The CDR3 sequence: CASSIDRGCRDSSYEQYV. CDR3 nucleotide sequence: TGTGCCAGTAGTATAGATCGAGGATGTCGGGACAGCTCCTACGAGCAGTACGTC.

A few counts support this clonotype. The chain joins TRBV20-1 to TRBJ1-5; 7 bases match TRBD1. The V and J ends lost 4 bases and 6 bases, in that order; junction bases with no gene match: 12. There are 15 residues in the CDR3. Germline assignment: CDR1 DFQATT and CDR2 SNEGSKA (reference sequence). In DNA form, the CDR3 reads TGCAGTGCTACCCAGACAGGGAGTTATACTCAGCCCCAGCATTTT. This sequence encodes CSATQTGSYTQPQHF.

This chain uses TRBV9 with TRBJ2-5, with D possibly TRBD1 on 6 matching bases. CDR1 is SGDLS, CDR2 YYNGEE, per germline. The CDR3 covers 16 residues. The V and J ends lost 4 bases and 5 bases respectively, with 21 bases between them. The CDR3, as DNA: TGTGCCAGCAGCCCAGGGACCCGGGACATCGGGGAGACCCAGTACTTC. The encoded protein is CASSPGTRDIGETQYF. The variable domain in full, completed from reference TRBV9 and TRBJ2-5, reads DSGVTQTPKHLITATGQRVTLRCSPRSGDLSVYWYQQSLDQGLQFLIQYYNGEERAKGNILERFSAQQFPDLHSELNLSSLELGDSALYFCASSPGTRDIGETQYFGPGTRLLVL.

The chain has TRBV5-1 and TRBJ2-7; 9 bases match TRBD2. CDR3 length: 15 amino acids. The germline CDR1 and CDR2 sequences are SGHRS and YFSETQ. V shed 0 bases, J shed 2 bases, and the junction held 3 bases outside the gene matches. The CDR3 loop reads CASSLVAGEAYEQYF. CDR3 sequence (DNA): TGCGCCAGCAGCTTGGTAGCGGGGGAAGCCTACGAGCAGTACTTC.

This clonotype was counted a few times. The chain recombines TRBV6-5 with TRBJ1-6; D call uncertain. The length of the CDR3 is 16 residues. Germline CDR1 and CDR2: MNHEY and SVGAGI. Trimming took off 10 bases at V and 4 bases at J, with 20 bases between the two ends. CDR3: CATNSGWADYNSPLHF. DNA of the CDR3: TGTGCCACCAACAGCGGTTGGGCGGATTATAATTCACCCCTCCACTTT.

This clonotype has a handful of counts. The chain's CDR3 is CATSRDLGAGNTIYF. CDR3 nucleotide sequence: TGTGCCACCAGCAGAGATCTCGGCGCTGGAAACACCATATATTTT. V and J are TRBV15 and TRBJ1-3; D unresolved. CDR3 length: 15 amino acids. V dropped 0 bases and J dropped 2 bases, with 8 bases sitting between them. CDR1 and CDR2 (germline): LNHNV, YYDKDF (reference sequence).

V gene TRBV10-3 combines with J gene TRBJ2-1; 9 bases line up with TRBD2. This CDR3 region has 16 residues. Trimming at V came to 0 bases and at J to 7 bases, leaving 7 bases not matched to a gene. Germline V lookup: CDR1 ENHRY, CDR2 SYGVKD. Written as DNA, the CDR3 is TGTGCCATCAGTGAGTCGCCTGGCGGGGGGGCGAATGAGCAGTTCTTC. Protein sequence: CAISESPGGGANEQFF.

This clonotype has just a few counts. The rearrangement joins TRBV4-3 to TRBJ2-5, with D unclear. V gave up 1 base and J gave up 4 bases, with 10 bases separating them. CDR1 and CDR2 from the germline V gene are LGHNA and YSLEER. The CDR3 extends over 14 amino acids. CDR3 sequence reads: CASSQAPSRETQYF. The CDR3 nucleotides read TGCGCCAGCAGCCAAGCGCCTTCAAGAGAGACCCAGTACTTC.

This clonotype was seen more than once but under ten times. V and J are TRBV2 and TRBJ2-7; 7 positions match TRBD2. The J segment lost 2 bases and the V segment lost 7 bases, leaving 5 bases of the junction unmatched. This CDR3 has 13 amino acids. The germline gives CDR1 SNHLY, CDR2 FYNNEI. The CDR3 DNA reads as TGTGCCAGCACTTGGGGGGGAGCCTACGAGCAGTACGTC. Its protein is CASTWGGAYEQYV.

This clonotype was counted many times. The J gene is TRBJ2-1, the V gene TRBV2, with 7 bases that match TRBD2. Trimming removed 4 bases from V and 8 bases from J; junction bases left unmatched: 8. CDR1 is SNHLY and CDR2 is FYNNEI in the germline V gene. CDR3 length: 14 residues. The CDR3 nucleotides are TGTGCCAGCAGTGGTGGGAGGGTCCGGGATGAGCAGTTCTTC. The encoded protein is CASSGGRVRDEQFF. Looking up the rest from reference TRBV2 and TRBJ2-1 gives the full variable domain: EPEVTQTPSHQVTQMGQEVILRCVPISNHLYFYWYRQILGQKVEFLVSFYNNEISEKSEIFDDQFSVERPDGSNFTLKIRSTKLEDSAMYFCASSGGRVRDEQFFGPGTRLTVL.

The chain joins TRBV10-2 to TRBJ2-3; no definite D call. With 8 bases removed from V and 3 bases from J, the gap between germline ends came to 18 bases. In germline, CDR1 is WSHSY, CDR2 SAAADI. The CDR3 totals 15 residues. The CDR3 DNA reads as TGCGCCAGCGGAAAGTGGAGTCAATCTACAGATACGCAGTATTTT. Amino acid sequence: CASGKWSQSTDTQYF.

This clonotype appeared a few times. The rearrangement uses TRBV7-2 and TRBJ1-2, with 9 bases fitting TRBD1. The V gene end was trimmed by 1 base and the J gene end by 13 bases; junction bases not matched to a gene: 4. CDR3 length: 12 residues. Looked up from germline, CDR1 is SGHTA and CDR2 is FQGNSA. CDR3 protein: CASSLVGTGCTF. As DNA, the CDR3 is TGTGCCAGCAGCTTAGTCGGGACAGGGTGCACCTTC.

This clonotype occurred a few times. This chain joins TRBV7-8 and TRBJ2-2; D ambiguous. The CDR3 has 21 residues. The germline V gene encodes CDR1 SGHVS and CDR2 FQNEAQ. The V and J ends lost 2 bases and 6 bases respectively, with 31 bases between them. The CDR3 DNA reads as TGTGCCAGCAGCTTATTCCGTTACCAGACTGTGGATGGCGGTGGGGCCGGGGAGCTGTTTTTT. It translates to CASSLFRYQTVDGGGAGELFF.